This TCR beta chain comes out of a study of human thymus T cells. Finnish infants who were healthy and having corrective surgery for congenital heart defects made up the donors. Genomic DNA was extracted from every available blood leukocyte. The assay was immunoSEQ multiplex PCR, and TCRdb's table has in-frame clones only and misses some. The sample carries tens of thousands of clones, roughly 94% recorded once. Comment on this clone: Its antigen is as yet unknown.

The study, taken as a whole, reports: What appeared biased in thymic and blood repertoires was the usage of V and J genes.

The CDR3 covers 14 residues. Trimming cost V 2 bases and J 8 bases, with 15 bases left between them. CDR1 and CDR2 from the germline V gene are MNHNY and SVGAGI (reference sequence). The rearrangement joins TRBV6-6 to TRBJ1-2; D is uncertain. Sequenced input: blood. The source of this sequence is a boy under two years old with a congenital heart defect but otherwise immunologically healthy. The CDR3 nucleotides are TGTGCCAGCAGTTACCCAGGCGTCTTGGGAGGCTACACCTTC. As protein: CASSYPGVLGGYTF.